This T cell receptor (beta chain) comes out of a study of T cells in Graves' hyperthyroidism and ophthalmopathy (dated 2019 in TCRdb). Some background on the complete study: Peripheral blood samples were taken at initial diagnosis, before any treatment was given. A discovery cohort of around 100 patients, about 44 with Graves' ophthalmopathy and about 60 with stable Graves' hyperthyroidism, was used to find distinguishing TCR V-J signatures. An independent validation cohort of about 19 hyperthyroidism patients and about 16 patients who later progressed to ophthalmopathy tested prospective prediction of ophthalmopathy. The paper describes TCR Vbeta CDR3 sequencing of roughly 130 peripheral blood samples, made up of some 42 ophthalmopathy patients, 70 to 80 hyperthyroidism patients and 17 progressor patients. In addition, the study compared T-cell repertoires in thyroid tissue and in blood from roughly 6 Graves' hyperthyroidism patients. The roughly 100 discovery patients were randomly divided into training and test sets at a 7:3 ratio. Once sampling was done, hyperthyroidism patients were given methimazole at a starting dose of 30 mg daily, whereas ophthalmopathy patients were given high-dose intravenous methylprednisolone. The paper as a whole reports these results and caveats: Most expanded thyroid clonotypes (frequency above 0.001) were also detected in blood, suggesting blood repertoires may reflect thyroid immune responses. In cross-validation, a model built on a 13 V-J signature told ophthalmopathy apart from stable hyperthyroidism with approximately 91% sensitivity and roughly 81% specificity, and in testing the same model reached 80%/75%. No statistical method was used to set the sample size in advance, and investigators knew the group allocation. In validation, progression to ophthalmopathy was predicted by the model with around 71% sensitivity and 72.22% specificity, a median of around 5.9 months before onset.

Graves' hyperthyroidism was defined as stable when no progression to ophthalmopathy occurred over 18 months of follow-up. Hyperthyroidism patients were newly diagnosed, with disease duration under 2 months, and aged 18 to 65 years. Patients with uncontrolled infections, other autoimmune diseases, pregnancy or lactation were excluded. Clinical symptoms, serum thyroxine and TRAb, thyroid ultrasound, and orbital computed tomography formed the basis for the diagnoses. Ficoll-Paque density gradient centrifugation was used to isolate PBMCs from around 9.1 ml of fresh peripheral blood. Trizol reagent was used to extract total RNA, and RNA quality was then checked on an Agilent 2100 Bioanalyzer. Amplification of TCR beta CDR3 regions was carried out from RNA transcripts. The first round of RT-PCR for the TCR CDR3 was performed with the HTBI primer set and the Qiagen OneStep RT-PCR kit. Libraries were constructed in a second round of multiplex PCR, after which size selection and purification were carried out. Sequencing of the libraries was done on an Illumina HiSeq2000 using paired-end 100 bp reads. On the study's bioinformatics: SOAPnuke was used to process the raw data, removing reads that contained adapters or uncalled bases, had a mean Phred below 15, or lacked an exact match to the constant primer or identifier. High-quality paired reads were merged with COPE v1.2.5, and unique nucleotide sequences were defined as clonotypes. MiTCR v1.1 was used to align clonotypes to the IMGT TRBV, TRBD and TRBJ reference segments. Analysis was restricted to V-J combinations with a frequency above 0.0001, which covered 99.2% of repertoires. The TCS score was defined as F50 (clonal expansion) divided by E x V (chaos), with BLOSUM62-based TCRdist calculated between CDR3 peptides within each V-J. Welch's t-statistics and random forest reduced around 510 V-J features to roughly 13, which were used in a naive Bayes classifier (R e1071). Using fastp trimming at Q25 and MiXCR clonotype assembly, TCRdb reanalyzed the public sequencing data and kept in-frame beta chains. Identical CDR3 proteins give one entry, which carries the most common genes and DNA. TCRdb, rather than the study authors, made the V and J calls. The sample table records about 340,000 distinct CDR3 sequences; approximately 18% of these occur just once. The top ten constitute 45% to 55% of the sample.

This clonotype showed up many times. Its antigen remains unidentified. No qualities accompany the bases; no much larger clone lies one base away. The CDR3 covers 16 residues, taking in both the cysteine and the phenylalanine. Only CDR3 DNA is held: 48 bases, read in frame from base 1. V is cut back by 3 bases and J by 5 bases, with 7 bases in the junction unmatched. The germline V gene supplies CDR1 MDHEN and CDR2 SYDVKM. This receptor was obtained from a woman aged 45-65 years with Graves' hyperthyroidism. The sequence joins TRBV28 to TRBJ2-1; TRBD1 aligns with 10 central bases. Sequencing used blood. The CDR3 reads as follows: CASSFPRGTGDNEQFF. The nucleotide sequence reads TGTGCCAGCAGTTTCCCGAGAGGGACAGGGGACAATGAGCAGTTCTTC.